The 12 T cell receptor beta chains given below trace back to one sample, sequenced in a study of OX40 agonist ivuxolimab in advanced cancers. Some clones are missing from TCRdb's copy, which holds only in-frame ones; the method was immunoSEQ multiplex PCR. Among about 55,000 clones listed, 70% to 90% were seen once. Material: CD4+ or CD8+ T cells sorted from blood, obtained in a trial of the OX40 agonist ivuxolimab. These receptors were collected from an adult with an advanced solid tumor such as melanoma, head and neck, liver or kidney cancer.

CDR3 bases: TGTGCCAGCCTTCGAGGCGGTCCGTACACTGAAGCTTTCTTT. This translates into CASLRGGPYTEAFF. This chain connects TRBV19 to TRBJ1-1; the D is unclear. Germline CDR1 reads LNHDA; CDR2 reads SQIVND (reference sequence). Trimming cost V 9 bases and J 3 bases, with 17 bases left between them. The CDR3 is 14 residues long.

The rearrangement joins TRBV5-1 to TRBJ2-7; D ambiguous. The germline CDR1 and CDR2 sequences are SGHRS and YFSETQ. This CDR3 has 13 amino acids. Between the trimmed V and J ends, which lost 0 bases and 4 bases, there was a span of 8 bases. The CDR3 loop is CASSLEAGYEQYF. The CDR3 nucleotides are TGCGCCAGCAGCTTGGAGGCCGGGTACGAGCAGTACTTC.

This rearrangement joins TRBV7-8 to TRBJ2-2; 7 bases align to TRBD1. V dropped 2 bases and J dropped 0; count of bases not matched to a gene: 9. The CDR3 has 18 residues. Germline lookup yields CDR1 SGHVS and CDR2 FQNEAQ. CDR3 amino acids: CASSLRQGHSTNTGELFF. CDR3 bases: TGTGCCAGCAGCTTAAGACAGGGACATAGTACGAACACCGGGGAGCTGTTTTTT.

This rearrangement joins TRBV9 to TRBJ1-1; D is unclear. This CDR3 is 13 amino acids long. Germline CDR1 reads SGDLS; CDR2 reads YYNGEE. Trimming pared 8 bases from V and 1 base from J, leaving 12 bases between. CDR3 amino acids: CASSWAENTEAFF. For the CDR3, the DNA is TGTGCCAGTTCCTGGGCCGAGAACACTGAAGCTTTCTTT. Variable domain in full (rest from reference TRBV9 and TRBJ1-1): DSGVTQTPKHLITATGQRVTLRCSPRSGDLSVYWYQQSLDQGLQFLIQYYNGEERAKGNILERFSAQQFPDLHSELNLSSLELGDSALYFCASSWAENTEAFFGQGTRLTVV.

CDR3 coding DNA: TGTGCCAGCTCAGAGCGAGGGGGGATCTATGGCTACACCTTC. Translating gives CASSERGGIYGYTF. The chain recombines TRBV18 with TRBJ1-2; TRBD1 might be the D (6 bases). The CDR3 extends over 14 amino acids. Per germline, CDR1 KGHSH and CDR2 LQKENI. V dropped 5 bases and J dropped 4 bases, with 14 bases sitting between them.

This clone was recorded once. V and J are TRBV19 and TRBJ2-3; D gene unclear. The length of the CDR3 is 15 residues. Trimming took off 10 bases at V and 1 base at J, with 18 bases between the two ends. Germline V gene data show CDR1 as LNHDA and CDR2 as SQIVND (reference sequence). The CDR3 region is CATGPGLVRTDTQYF. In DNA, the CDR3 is TGTGCCACCGGCCCTGGGCTAGTCCGCACAGATACGCAGTATTTT.

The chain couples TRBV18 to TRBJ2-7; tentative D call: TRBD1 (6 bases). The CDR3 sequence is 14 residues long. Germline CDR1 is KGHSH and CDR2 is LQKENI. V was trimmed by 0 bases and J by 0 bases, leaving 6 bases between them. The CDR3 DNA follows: TGTGCCAGCTCACCACCGGGGGCCTCCTACGAGCAGTACTTC. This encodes CASSPPGASYEQYF.

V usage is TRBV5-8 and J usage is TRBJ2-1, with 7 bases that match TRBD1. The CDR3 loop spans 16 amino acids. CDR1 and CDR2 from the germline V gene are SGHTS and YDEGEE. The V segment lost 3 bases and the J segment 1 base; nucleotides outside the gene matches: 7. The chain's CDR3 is CASSSQGGLSYNEQFF. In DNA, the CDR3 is TGTGCCAGCAGCTCCCAAGGGGGCTTGTCCTACAATGAGCAGTTCTTC. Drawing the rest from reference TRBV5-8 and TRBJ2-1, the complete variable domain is EAGVTQSPTHLIKTRGQQATLRCSPISGHTSVYWYQQALGLGLQFLLWYDEGEERNRGNFPPRFSGRQFPNYSSELNVNALELEDSALYLCASSSQGGLSYNEQFFGPGTRLTVL.

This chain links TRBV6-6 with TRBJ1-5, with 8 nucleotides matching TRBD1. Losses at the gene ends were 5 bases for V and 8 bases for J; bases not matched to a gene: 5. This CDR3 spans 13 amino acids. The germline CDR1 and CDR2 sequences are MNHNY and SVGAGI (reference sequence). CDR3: CASSQDRGKPQHF. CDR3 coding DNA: TGTGCCAGCAGTCAAGACAGGGGAAAGCCCCAGCATTTT.

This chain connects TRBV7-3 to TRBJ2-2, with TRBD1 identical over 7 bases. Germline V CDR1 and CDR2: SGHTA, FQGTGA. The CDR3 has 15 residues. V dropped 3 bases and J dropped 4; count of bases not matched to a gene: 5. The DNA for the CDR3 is TGTGCCAGCAGCTTTCAAGGGGGCTCCACCGGGGAGCTGTTTTTT. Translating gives CASSFQGGSTGELFF.

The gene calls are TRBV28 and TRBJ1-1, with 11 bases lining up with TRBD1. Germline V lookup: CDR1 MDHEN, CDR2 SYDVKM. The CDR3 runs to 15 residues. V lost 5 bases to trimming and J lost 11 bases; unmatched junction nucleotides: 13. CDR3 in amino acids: CASSPRTGGFPRAFF. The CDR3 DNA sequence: TGTGCCAGCAGTCCGAGGACAGGGGGCTTTCCTAGGGCTTTCTTT.

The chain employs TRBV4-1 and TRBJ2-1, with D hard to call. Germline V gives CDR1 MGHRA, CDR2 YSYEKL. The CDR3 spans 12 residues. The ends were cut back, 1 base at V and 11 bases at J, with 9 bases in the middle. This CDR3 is CASSQVVEQQFF. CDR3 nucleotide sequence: TGCGCCAGCAGCCAAGTGGTGGAACAGCAGTTCTTC.